A selection of T cell receptor beta chains follows, all from one sample in a study of blood T cell repertoires in COVID-19. The assay was immunoSEQ multiplex PCR, and TCRdb's table has in-frame clones only and misses some. The repertoire has approximately 230,000 clones, 70% to 90% of them found once; the top ten carry roughly 6%. The sequencing input was peripheral blood. The receptors originated from a young woman with COVID-19, enrolled during active disease. CDR3s include the opening cysteine and the closing phenylalanine or tryptophan. Fields, in order: J gene, V gene, CDR3 protein.

j_gene: TRBJ1-5; v_gene: TRBV2; CDR3aa: CASRPGGRDGNQPQHF
j_gene: TRBJ1-1; v_gene: TRBV25-1; CDR3aa: CASRSQGLPEAFF
j_gene: TRBJ2-2; v_gene: TRBV27; CDR3aa: CASSRGGYTGELFF
j_gene: TRBJ1-4; v_gene: TRBV9; CDR3aa: CASSAYREPTNEKLFF
j_gene: TRBJ2-3; v_gene: TRBV28; CDR3aa: CASSLLRDWSGADTQYF
j_gene: TRBJ1-6; v_gene: TRBV3-1/TRBV3-2; CDR3aa: CASSQLQVDSPLHF
j_gene: TRBJ2-7; v_gene: TRBV6-6; CDR3aa: CASSYSGSGVAYEQYF
j_gene: TRBJ2-1; v_gene: TRBV4-1; CDR3aa: CASSPLIITYNEQFF
j_gene: TRBJ1-5; v_gene: TRBV6-5; CDR3aa: CASSRDRESNQPQHF
j_gene: TRBJ2-2; v_gene: TRBV7-9; CDR3aa: CASSGYRGRNTGELFF
j_gene: TRBJ2-7; v_gene: TRBV7-2; CDR3aa: CASSPRGQGAELPGEQYF
j_gene: TRBJ2-7; v_gene: TRBV4-1; CDR3aa: CASSQVSQGGLPHEEEQYF
j_gene: TRBJ1-1; v_gene: TRBV4-1; CDR3aa: CASSYRQGGNTEAFF
j_gene: TRBJ2-2; v_gene: TRBV7-8; CDR3aa: CASSLDPRTRLGSGELFF
j_gene: TRBJ1-3; v_gene: TRBV5-4; CDR3aa: CASSPDRATSGNTIYF
j_gene: TRBJ2-2; v_gene: TRBV9; CDR3aa: CASSFRDTHTGELFF
j_gene: TRBJ1-5; v_gene: TRBV28; CDR3aa: CASRLGQRNQPQHF
j_gene: TRBJ1-1; v_gene: TRBV27; CDR3aa: CASGRDRDLNTEAFF
j_gene: TRBJ1-2; v_gene: TRBV11-3; CDR3aa: CASSLAYSRSEANYGYTF
j_gene: TRBJ2-2; v_gene: TRBV3-1/TRBV3-2; CDR3aa: CASSQEGLANTGELFF